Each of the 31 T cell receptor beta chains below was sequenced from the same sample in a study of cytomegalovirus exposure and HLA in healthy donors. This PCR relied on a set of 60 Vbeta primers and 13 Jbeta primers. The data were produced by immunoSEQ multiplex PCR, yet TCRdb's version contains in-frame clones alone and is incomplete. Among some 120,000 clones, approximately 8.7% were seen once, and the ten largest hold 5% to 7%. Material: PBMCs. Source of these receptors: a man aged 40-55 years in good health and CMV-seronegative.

CDR3 sequence (DNA): TGTGCCAGCAGCCCGAGCGATCCTGCCTCTGGAAACACCATATATTTT. This encodes CASSPSDPASGNTIYF. The genes are TRBV5-4 and TRBJ1-3; D is ambiguous. The CDR3 covers 16 residues. Trimming took off 4 bases at V and 0 bases at J, with 14 bases between the two ends. CDR1 is SGHNT and CDR2 is YYREEE in the germline V gene (reference sequence).

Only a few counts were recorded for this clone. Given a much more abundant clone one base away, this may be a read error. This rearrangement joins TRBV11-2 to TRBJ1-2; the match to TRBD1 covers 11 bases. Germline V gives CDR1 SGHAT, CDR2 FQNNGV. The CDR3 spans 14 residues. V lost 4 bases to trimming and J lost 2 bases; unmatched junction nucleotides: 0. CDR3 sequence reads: CASSWDRGNYGYTF. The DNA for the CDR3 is TGTGCCAGCAGCTGGGACAGGGGGAACTATGGCTACACCTTC.

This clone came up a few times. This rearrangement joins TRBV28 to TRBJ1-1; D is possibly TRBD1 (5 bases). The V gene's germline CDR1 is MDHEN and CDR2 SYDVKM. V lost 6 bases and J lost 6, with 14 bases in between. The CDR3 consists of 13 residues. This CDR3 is CASSLGDQPEAFF. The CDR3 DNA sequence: TGTGCCAGCAGCCTAGGGGATCAACCTGAAGCTTTCTTT.

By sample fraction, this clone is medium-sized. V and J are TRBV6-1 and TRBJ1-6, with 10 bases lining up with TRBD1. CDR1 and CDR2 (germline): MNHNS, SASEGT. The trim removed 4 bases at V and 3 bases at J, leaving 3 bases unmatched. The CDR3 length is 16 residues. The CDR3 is CASSGGQGDYNSPLHF. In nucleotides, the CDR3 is TGTGCCAGCAGTGGAGGACAGGGGGACTATAATTCACCCCTCCACTTT.

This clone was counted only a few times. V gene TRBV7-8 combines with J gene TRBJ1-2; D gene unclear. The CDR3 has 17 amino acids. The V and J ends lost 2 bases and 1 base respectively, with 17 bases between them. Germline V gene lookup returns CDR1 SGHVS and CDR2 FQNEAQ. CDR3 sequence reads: CASSLRRGGNSNYGYTF. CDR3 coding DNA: TGTGCCAGCAGCTTAAGGCGAGGTGGAAATAGTAACTATGGCTACACCTTC.

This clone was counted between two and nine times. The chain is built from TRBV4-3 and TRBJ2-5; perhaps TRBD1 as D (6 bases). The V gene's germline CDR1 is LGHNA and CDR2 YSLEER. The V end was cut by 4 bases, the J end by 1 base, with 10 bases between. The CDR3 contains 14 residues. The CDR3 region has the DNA TGCGCCAGCAGCCGCGACAGGATCCAAGAGACCCAGTACTTC. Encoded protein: CASSRDRIQETQYF.

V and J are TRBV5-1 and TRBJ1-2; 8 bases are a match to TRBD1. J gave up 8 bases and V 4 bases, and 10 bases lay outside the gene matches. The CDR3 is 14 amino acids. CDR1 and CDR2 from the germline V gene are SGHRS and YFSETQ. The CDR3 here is CASSPDREIRGYTF. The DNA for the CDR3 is TGCGCCAGCAGCCCGGACAGGGAGATTCGCGGCTACACCTTC.

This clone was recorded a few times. The CDR3 DNA is TGTGCCAGCAGCTTAGATAGGCAGGGAAAACAGCCCCAGCATTTT. Residues: CASSLDRQGKQPQHF. The rearrangement uses TRBV7-2 and TRBJ1-5, with D perhaps matching TRBD1 (5 bases). Germline CDR1 is SGHTA and CDR2 is FQGNSA. The CDR3 has 15 residues. The V and J ends lost 1 base and 7 bases respectively, with 14 bases between them. The variable domain in full, completed from reference TRBV7-2 and TRBJ1-5, reads GAGVSQSPSNKVTEKGKDVELRCDPISGHTALYWYRQSLGQGLEFLIYFQGNSAPDKSGLPSDRFSAERTGGSVSTLTIQRTQQEDSAVYLCASSLDRQGKQPQHFGDGTRLSIL.

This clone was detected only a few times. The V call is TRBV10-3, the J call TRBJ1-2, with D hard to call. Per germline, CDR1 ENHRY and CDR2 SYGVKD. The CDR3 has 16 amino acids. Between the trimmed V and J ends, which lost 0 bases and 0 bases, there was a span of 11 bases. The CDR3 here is CAISESAGAANYGYTF. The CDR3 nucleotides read TGTGCCATCAGTGAGTCTGCGGGAGCAGCTAACTATGGCTACACCTTC.

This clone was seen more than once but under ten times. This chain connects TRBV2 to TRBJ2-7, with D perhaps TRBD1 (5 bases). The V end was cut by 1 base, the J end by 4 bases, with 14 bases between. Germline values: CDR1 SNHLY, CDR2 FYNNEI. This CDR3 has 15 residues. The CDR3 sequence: CASSEGQTLTYEQYF. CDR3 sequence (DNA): TGTGCCAGCAGTGAAGGACAGACCTTAACTTACGAGCAGTACTTC.

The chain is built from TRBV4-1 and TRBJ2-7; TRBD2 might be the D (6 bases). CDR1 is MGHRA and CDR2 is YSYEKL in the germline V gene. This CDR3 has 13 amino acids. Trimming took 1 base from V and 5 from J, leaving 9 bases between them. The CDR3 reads CASSQVQRDEQYF. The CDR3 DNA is TGCGCCAGCAGCCAAGTCCAGCGGGACGAGCAGTACTTC.

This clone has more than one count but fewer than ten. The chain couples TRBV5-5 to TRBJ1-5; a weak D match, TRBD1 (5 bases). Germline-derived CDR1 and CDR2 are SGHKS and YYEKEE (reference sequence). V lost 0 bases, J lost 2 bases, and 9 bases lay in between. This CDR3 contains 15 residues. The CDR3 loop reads CASSLAGIRNQPQHF. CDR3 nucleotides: TGTGCCAGCAGCTTGGCAGGGATTCGCAATCAGCCCCAGCATTTT. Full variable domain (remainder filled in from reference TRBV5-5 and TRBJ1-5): DAGVTQSPTHLIKTRGQQVTLRCSPISGHKSVSWYQQVLGQGPQFIFQYYEKEERGRGNFPDRFSARQFPNYSSELNVNALLLGDSALYLCASSLAGIRNQPQHFGDGTRLSIL.

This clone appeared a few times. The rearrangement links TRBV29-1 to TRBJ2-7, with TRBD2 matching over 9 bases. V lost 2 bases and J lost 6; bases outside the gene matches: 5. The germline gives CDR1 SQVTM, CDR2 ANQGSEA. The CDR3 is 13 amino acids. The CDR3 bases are TGCAGCGTTGAAAAAGGGGGACTAGCCGAGCAGTACTTC. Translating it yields CSVEKGGLAEQYF.

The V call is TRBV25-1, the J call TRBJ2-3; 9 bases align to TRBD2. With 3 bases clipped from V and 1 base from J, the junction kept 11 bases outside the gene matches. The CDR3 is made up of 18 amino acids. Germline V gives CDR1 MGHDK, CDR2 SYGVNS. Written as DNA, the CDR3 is TGTGCCAGCAGTGAGATTTGGCGGGGGGGCAAAGGCACAGATACGCAGTATTTT. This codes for CASSEIWRGGKGTDTQYF.

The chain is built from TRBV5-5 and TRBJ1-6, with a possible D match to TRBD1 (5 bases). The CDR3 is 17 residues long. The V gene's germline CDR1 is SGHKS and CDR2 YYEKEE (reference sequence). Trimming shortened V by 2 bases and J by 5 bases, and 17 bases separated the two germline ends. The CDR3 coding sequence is TGTGCCAGCAGCTTAAGACCCGGGACTGGGGATAATTCACCCCTCCACTTT. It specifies CASSLRPGTGDNSPLHF.

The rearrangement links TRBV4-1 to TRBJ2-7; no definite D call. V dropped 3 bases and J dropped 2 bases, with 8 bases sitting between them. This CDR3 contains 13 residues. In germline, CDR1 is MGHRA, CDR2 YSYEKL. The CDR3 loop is CASSHLETYEQYF. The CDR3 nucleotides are TGCGCCAGCAGCCACCTGGAGACCTACGAGCAGTACTTC.

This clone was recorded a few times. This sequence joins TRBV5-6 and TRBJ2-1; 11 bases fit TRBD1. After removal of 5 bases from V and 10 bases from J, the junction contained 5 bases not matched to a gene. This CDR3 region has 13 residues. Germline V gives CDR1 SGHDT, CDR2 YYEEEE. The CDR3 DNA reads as TGTGCCAGCAGGGACGGGACAGGGGGGGAGCAGTTCTTC. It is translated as CASRDGTGGEQFF. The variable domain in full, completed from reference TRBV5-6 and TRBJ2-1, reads DAGVTQSPTHLIKTRGQQVTLRCSPKSGHDTVSWYQQALGQGPQFIFQYYEEEERQRGNFPDRFSGHQFPNYSSELNVNALLLGDSALYLCASRDGTGGEQFFGPGTRLTVL.

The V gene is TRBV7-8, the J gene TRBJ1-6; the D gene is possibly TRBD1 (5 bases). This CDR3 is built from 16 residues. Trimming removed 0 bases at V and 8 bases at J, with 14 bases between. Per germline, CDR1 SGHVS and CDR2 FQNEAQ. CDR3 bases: TGTGCCAGCAGCTTAGCCGGTGGCGGGGCCCATTCACCCCTCCACTTT. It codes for CASSLAGGGAHSPLHF.

CDR3 DNA: TGTGCCAGCAGCGCTAGCGGGGGCTCCTACAATGAGCAGTTCTTC. This encodes CASSASGGSYNEQFF. This chain uses TRBV9 with TRBJ2-1; TRBD2 matches at 10 bases. This CDR3 has 15 residues. The J segment lost 0 bases and the V segment lost 3 bases, leaving 0 bases of the junction unmatched. Per the germline V gene, CDR1 is SGDLS and CDR2 is YYNGEE.

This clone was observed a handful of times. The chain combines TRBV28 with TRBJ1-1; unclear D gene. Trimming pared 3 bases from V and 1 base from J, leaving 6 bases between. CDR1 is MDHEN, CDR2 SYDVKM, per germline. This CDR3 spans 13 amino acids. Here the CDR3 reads CASSFSGNTEAFF. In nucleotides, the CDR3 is TGTGCCAGCAGTTTTTCAGGGAACACTGAAGCTTTCTTT.

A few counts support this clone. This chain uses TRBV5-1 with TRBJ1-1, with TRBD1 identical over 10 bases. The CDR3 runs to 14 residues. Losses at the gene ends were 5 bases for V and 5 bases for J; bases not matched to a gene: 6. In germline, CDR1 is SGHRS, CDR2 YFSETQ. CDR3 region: CASRRGQGGTEAFF. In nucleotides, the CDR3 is TGCGCCAGCAGACGAGGACAGGGGGGGACTGAAGCTTTCTTT. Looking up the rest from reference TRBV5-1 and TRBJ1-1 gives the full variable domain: KAGVTQTPRYLIKTRGQQVTLSCSPISGHRSVSWYQQTPGQGLQFLFEYFSETQRNKGNFPGRFSGRQFSNSRSEMNVSTLELGDSALYLCASRRGQGGTEAFFGQGTRLTVV.

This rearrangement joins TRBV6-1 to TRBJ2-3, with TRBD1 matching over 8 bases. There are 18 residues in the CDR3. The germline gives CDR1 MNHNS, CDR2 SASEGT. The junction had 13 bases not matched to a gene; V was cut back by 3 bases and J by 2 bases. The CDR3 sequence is CASSDPGQGILTTDTQYF. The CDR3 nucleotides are TGTGCCAGCAGTGACCCCGGACAGGGAATATTGACCACAGATACGCAGTATTTT.

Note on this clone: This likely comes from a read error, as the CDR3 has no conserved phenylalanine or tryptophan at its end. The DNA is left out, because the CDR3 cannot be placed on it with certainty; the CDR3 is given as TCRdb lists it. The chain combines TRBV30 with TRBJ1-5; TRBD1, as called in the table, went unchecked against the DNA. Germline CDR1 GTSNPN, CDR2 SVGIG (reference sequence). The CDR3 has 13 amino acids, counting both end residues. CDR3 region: CAWSVQGNQPKHL.

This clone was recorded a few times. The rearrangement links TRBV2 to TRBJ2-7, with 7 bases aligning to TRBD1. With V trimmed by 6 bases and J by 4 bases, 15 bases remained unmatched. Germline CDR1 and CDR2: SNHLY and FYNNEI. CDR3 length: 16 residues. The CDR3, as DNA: TGTGCCAGCAGGGACGGACAGGTGTGGAGTGGGTACGAGCAGTACTTC. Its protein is CASRDGQVWSGYEQYF.

This CDR3 is CASSPVEDTQYF. The CDR3 bases are TGTGCCAGCAGCCCTGTGGAGGATACGCAGTATTTT. The V gene is TRBV7-9, the J gene TRBJ2-3; D uncertain. The V gene lost 5 bases and the J gene lost 6 bases, with 9 bases spanning the gap. The germline gives CDR1 SEHNR, CDR2 FQNEAQ (reference sequence). The CDR3 consists of 12 residues.

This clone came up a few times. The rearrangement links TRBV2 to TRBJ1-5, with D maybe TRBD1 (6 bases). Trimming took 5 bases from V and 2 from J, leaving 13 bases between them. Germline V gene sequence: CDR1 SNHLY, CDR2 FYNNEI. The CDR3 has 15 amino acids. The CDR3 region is CASSQDSRGNQPQHF. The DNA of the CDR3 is TGTGCCAGCAGTCAGGACAGTCGGGGCAATCAGCCCCAGCATTTT.

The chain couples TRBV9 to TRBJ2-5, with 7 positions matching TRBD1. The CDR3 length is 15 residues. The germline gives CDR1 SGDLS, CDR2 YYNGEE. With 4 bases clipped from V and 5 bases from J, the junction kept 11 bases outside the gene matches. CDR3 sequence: CASSPQTGLLETQYF. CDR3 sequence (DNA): TGTGCCAGCAGCCCCCAGACAGGGCTGCTGGAGACCCAGTACTTC.

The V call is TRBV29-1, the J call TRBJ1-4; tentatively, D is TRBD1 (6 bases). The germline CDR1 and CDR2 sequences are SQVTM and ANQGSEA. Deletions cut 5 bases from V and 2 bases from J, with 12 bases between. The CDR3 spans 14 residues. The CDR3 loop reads CSVFTGLTNEKLFF. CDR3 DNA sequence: TGCAGCGTTTTCACAGGGTTGACTAATGAAAAACTGTTTTTT.

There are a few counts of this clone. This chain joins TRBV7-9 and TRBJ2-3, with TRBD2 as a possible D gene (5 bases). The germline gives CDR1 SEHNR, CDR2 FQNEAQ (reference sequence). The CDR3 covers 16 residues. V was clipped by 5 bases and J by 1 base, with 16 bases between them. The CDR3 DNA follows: TGTGCCAGCAGCCCAAGCGGCCAGTTGGGCACAGATACGCAGTATTTT. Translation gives CASSPSGQLGTDTQYF.

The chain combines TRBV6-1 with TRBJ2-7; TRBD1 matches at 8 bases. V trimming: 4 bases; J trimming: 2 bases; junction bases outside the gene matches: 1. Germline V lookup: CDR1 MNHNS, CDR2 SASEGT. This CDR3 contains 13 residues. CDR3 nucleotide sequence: TGTGCCAGCAGTGCGGGACAGGCCTACGAGCAGTACTTC. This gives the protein CASSAGQAYEQYF.

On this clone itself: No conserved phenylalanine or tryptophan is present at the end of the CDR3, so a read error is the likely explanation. CDR3 protein: CASRTGLGNQPQHV. The CDR3 nucleotides are TGTGCCAGCAGGACAGGGTTGGGCAATCAGCCCCAGCATGTT. This sequence joins TRBV27 and TRBJ1-5, with 7 bases aligning to TRBD1. Unmatched junction bases numbered 4, after V lost 6 bases and J lost 2 bases. The CDR3 has 14 residues. Germline V gene sequence: CDR1 MNHEY, CDR2 SMNVEV (reference sequence).